This T cell receptor (beta chain) was identified in a study of CD8+ T cells in alopecia areata. RNA extraction was followed by reverse transcription into cDNA, which acted as the sequencing template. The method was immunoSEQ multiplex PCR; TCRdb's version includes in-frame clones alone and lacks a portion of them. This sample carries about 180,000 clones, about 53% of them seen once, and the ten largest clones take about a tenth. This clone was observed a single time. Other DNA variants within this sample encode the same CDR3. This sample's treatment: oral pan-JAK inhibitor, 5-10 mg twice daily. Germline V gene lookup returns CDR1 DFQATT and CDR2 SNEGSKA (reference sequence). CDR3 length: 8 amino acids. V was trimmed by 6 bases and J by 6 bases, leaving 2 bases between them.

This specimen was CD8+ T cells sorted from blood, taken at week 24, from a patient treated with tofacitinib. The V and J genes are TRBV20-1 and TRBJ1-2; no definite D call. The TCR comes from a human donor with alopecia areata. DNA for the CDR3: TGCAGTGCCGATGGCTACACCTTC. Protein sequence: CSADGYTF.